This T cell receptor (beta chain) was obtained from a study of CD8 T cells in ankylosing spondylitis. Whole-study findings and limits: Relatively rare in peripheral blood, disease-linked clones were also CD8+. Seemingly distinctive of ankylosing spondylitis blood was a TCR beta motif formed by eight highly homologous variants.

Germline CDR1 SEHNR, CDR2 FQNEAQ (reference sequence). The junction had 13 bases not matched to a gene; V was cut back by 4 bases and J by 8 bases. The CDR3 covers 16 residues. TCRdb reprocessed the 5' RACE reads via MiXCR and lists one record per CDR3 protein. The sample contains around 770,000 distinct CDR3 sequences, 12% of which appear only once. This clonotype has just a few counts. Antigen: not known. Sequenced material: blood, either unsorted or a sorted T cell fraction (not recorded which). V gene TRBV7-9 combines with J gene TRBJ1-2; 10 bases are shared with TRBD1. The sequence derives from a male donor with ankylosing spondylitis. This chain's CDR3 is CASSSTGTGARRGYTF. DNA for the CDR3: TGTGCCAGCAGCTCAACCGGGACAGGGGCCCGGCGGGGCTACACCTTC.